What follows are 21 T cell receptor beta chains derived from one specimen sequenced in a study of shared T cell receptors in the human thymus. Generated by immunoSEQ multiplex PCR, the TCRdb table keeps only in-frame clones and is missing some. The table has around 340,000 clones, over 90% seen once. The material sequenced was thymocytes. The receptors stem from a human donor.

Written as DNA, the CDR3 is TGCGCCAGCAGCTTGGCAACGGGACTAGCGGGAGGCCGTAGCTCCTACAATGAGCAGTTCTTC. This codes for CASSLATGLAGGRSSYNEQFF. This chain uses TRBV5-1 with TRBJ2-1; 15 positions agree with TRBD2. The germline gives CDR1 SGHRS, CDR2 YFSETQ. The CDR3 is 21 residues long. The V gene end was trimmed by 0 bases and the J gene end by 0 bases; junction bases not matched to a gene: 10.

This clone showed up just once. The CDR3 sequence: CASSFNYAARVDEQFF. CDR3 nucleotide sequence: TGTGCCAGCAGCTTTAATTATGCGGCCCGGGTGGACGAGCAGTTCTTC. This rearrangement joins TRBV7-2 to TRBJ2-1, with D hard to call. The CDR3 totals 16 residues. Germline V gene data show CDR1 as SGHTA and CDR2 as FQGNSA. Trimming removed 3 bases from V and 10 bases from J, with 22 bases in between.

The J gene is TRBJ2-3, the V gene TRBV19, with D unresolved. The CDR3 is 13 amino acids. Deletions cut 5 bases from V and 2 bases from J, with 8 bases between. From germline, CDR1 is LNHDA and CDR2 SQIVND (reference sequence). DNA of the CDR3: TGTGCCAGTAGTGGCCGTTTCACAGATACGCAGTATTTT. This translates into CASSGRFTDTQYF. Supplemented by reference TRBV19 and TRBJ2-3, the full variable domain reads DGGITQSPKYLFRKEGQNVTLSCEQNLNHDAMYWYRQDPGQGLRLIYYSQIVNDFQKGDIAEGYSVSREKKESFPLTVTSAQKNPTAFYLCASSGRFTDTQYFGPGTRLTVL.

V usage is TRBV9 and J usage is TRBJ1-2; no reliable D call. In germline, CDR1 is SGDLS, CDR2 YYNGEE. Between the trimmed V and J ends, which lost 2 bases and 2 bases, there was a span of 13 bases. This CDR3 region has 15 residues. The CDR3 is CASSVNAGWNYGYTF. CDR3 nucleotides: TGTGCCAGCAGCGTCAATGCAGGTTGGAACTATGGCTACACCTTC.

This clone was counted a few times. The chain is built from TRBV5-4 and TRBJ1-1; no definite D call. With 7 bases removed from V and 3 bases from J, the gap between germline ends came to 22 bases. Germline V gene sequence: CDR1 SGHNT, CDR2 YYREEE (reference sequence). The CDR3 runs to 16 residues. CDR3 bases: TGTGCCAGCGGACCCGGAAGGAGCTGGGTGTACACTGAAGCTTTCTTT. It yields the protein CASGPGRSWVYTEAFF. The entire variable domain, with the rest obtained from reference TRBV5-4 and TRBJ1-1, is as follows: ETGVTQSPTHLIKTRGQQVTLRCSSQSGHNTVSWYQQALGQGPQFIFQYYREEENGRGNFPPRFSGLQFPNYSSELNVNALELDDSALYLCASGPGRSWVYTEAFFGQGTRLTVV.

The chain uses TRBV30 and TRBJ2-3, with TRBD1 matching 7 bases. Germline V gives CDR1 GTSNPN, CDR2 SVGIG (reference sequence). The CDR3 spans 16 residues. V lost 5 bases, J lost 1 base, and 12 bases stayed unmatched. CDR3 in DNA: TGTGCCTGGGGGACAGAAACACGCCCTCGCACAGATACGCAGTATTTT. It encodes CAWGTETRPRTDTQYF.

The chain couples TRBV28 to TRBJ2-2; D uncertain. With 8 bases removed from V and 1 base from J, the gap between germline ends came to 11 bases. The CDR3 extends over 14 amino acids. Germline CDR1 MDHEN, CDR2 SYDVKM. The CDR3 region is CASSRPGNTGELFF. The CDR3 DNA reads TGTGCCAGCTCGCGTCCGGGGAACACCGGGGAGCTGTTTTTT.

The chain carries TRBV20-1 and TRBJ2-3; TRBD2 is a possible D gene (6 bases). The CDR3 is 9 residues long. CDR1 DFQATT and CDR2 SNEGSKA come from the germline V gene (reference sequence). The CDR3 region has the DNA TGCAGCGGAGGGACTCTGCAGTATTTT. Translation gives CSGGTLQYF.

The chain uses TRBV14 and TRBJ1-2; D is perhaps TRBD1 (5 bases). Germline V gene sequence: CDR1 SGHDN, CDR2 FVKESK. Deletions cut 4 bases from V and 7 bases from J, with 13 bases between. The CDR3 is made up of 13 amino acids. CDR3 sequence (DNA): TGTGCCAGCAGCCGGGGAGGGGCACGTGGCTACACCTTC. It specifies CASSRGGARGYTF.

The J gene is TRBJ2-1, the V gene TRBV7-3; 7 nucleotides align to TRBD1. Germline trimming cut 5 bases from V and 3 bases from J; bases unmatched to any gene: 7. The germline gives CDR1 SGHTA, CDR2 FQGTGA. CDR3 length: 15 amino acids. CDR3: CASSLRTGDYNEQFF. In DNA form, the CDR3 reads TGTGCCAGCAGCCTAAGGACAGGAGACTACAATGAGCAGTTCTTC.

This clone was seen just once. The V and J genes are TRBV10-1 and TRBJ2-7; D possibly corresponds to TRBD1 (5 bases). V lost 0 bases and J lost 2, with 17 bases in between. This CDR3 has 17 residues. Germline lookup yields CDR1 WNHNN and CDR2 SYGVQD (reference sequence). The CDR3 region has the DNA TGCGCCAGCAGTGAGTCGCTTACAGGAACTAATCCCTACGAGCAGTACTTC. The encoded protein is CASSESLTGTNPYEQYF.

V is TRBV11-2 and J is TRBJ1-1; D remains unclear. Trimming pared 4 bases from V and 8 bases from J, leaving 14 bases between. The CDR3 totals 13 residues. From germline, CDR1 is SGHAT and CDR2 FQNNGV. The CDR3 sequence is CASSYQPSTEAFF. DNA for the CDR3: TGTGCCAGCAGCTACCAACCATCAACAGAAGCTTTCTTT.

The chain combines TRBV28 with TRBJ1-2; D perhaps matches TRBD1 (5 bases). This CDR3 spans 16 amino acids. The V gene's germline CDR1 is MDHEN and CDR2 SYDVKM. V was pared by 1 base and J by 1 base, with 13 bases between. CDR3 bases: TGTGCCAGCAGTTTATCCCAGGGTAACGTTAACTATGGCTACACCTTC. This gives the protein CASSLSQGNVNYGYTF.

J is TRBJ1-2 and V is TRBV5-1; no clear D. Trimming took 4 bases from V and 8 from J, leaving 6 bases between them. CDR1 is SGHRS, CDR2 YFSETQ, per germline. The CDR3 has 10 amino acids. DNA for the CDR3: TGCGCCAGCAGCCCCGGGGGCTACACCTTC. Translating it yields CASSPGGYTF.

The chain employs TRBV21-1 and TRBJ1-5. TRBV21-1 is a pseudogene locus. CDR3 length: 10 residues. This CDR3 reads CDASNQPQHF. CDR3 coding DNA: TGCGACGCTAGCAATCAGCCCCAGCATTTT.

The chain joins TRBV27 to TRBJ1-2; 10 nucleotides agree with TRBD1. V gave up 7 bases and J gave up 4 bases; unmatched junction bases: 12. The germline V gene has CDR1 MNHEY and CDR2 SMNVEV (reference sequence). The CDR3 is 16 residues long. As DNA, the CDR3 is TGTGCCAGCAAGGACACCCGACAGGGGGCTAGCTATGGCTACACCTTC. Its protein is CASKDTRQGASYGYTF.

The rearrangement uses TRBV7-2 and TRBJ2-1; TRBD2 agrees at 9 bases. Germline CDR1 and CDR2: SGHTA and FQGNSA. The CDR3 runs 15 residues. V trimming: 2 bases; J trimming: 8 bases; junction bases outside the gene matches: 7. CDR3 sequence: CASSLTREGIYEQFF. CDR3 sequence (DNA): TGTGCCAGCAGCTTAACGCGGGAGGGTATCTATGAGCAGTTCTTC.

This rearrangement joins TRBV14 to TRBJ2-7, with unresolved D. This CDR3 has 15 amino acids. CDR1 SGHDN and CDR2 FVKESK come from the germline V gene. V gave up 0 bases and J gave up 4 bases, with 13 bases separating them. The CDR3 DNA reads as TGTGCCAGCAGCCAAGATTTCGTGGCAGGATACGAGCAGTACTTC. Its protein product is CASSQDFVAGYEQYF. Complete variable domain (other parts from reference TRBV14 and TRBJ2-7): EAGVTQFPSHSVIEKGQTVTLRCDPISGHDNLYWYRRVMGKEIKFLLHFVKESKQDESGMPNNRFLAERTGGTYSTLKVQPAELEDSGVYFCASSQDFVAGYEQYFGPGTRLTVT.

This chain connects TRBV6-1 to TRBJ1-1, with D unresolved. The CDR3 runs 12 residues. V was pared by 6 bases and J by 2 bases, with 7 bases between. Germline V gene data show CDR1 as MNHNS and CDR2 as SASEGT. The CDR3 sequence is CASSGFNTEAFF. The CDR3 bases are TGTGCCAGCAGCGGGTTTAACACTGAAGCTTTCTTT.

V is TRBV27 and J is TRBJ1-1; D unresolved. Germline values: CDR1 MNHEY, CDR2 SMNVEV (reference sequence). CDR3 size: 13 residues. V lost 6 bases to trimming and J lost 0 bases, with 8 bases between them. CDR3 residues: CASSFKMNTEAFF. In DNA, the CDR3 is TGTGCCAGCAGCTTTAAGATGAACACTGAAGCTTTCTTT.

V and J are TRBV5-1 and TRBJ2-7; possibly TRBD2 for D (5 bases). Germline-derived CDR1 and CDR2 are SGHRS and YFSETQ. V was shortened by 0 bases and J by 7 bases, with 8 bases between the two germline ends. This CDR3 contains 12 residues. CDR3: CASSLEEREQYF. CDR3 nucleotides: TGCGCCAGCAGCTTGGAGGAGCGGGAGCAGTACTTC.